Each of the 29 T cell receptor beta chains below was sequenced from the same sample in a study of post-analysis software for immune sequencing data. Whole-study results and caveats: When patients were compared with controls, about five TRBV segments were more frequent, TRBV5-6, TRBV5-1 and TRBV20-1 among them.

The TCR beta cDNA libraries carried unique molecular identifiers. TCRdb itself ran the PCR reads through MiXCR, one entry per CDR3 protein. The sample records roughly 600,000 distinct CDR3 sequences, 44% being singletons. These receptors lack a known antigen. The specimen was blood. Receptors were obtained from a girl between 5 and 17 years old with multiple sclerosis.

In this sample, this clonotype turned up a few times. The chain joins TRBV20-1 to TRBJ2-3, with a weak D call TRBD2 (5 bases). Trimming left V 3 bases short and J 0 bases short, with 19 bases between. The CDR3 runs to 17 residues. CDR1 and CDR2 from the germline V gene are DFQATT and SNEGSKA (reference sequence). In nucleotides, the CDR3 is TGCAGTGCTAGTCCGGGCACTAGTCGTGTGAGCACAGATACGCAGTATTTT. Translated: CSASPGTSRVSTDTQYF.

This rearrangement joins TRBV29-1 to TRBJ2-1; 8 bases map to TRBD1. CDR3 length equals 15 residues. CDR1 is SQVTM and CDR2 is ANQGSEA in the germline V gene. CDR3 protein: CSERDRSSSYNEQFF. Written as DNA, the CDR3 is TGCAGTGAGAGGGACAGGTCTTCCTCCTACAATGAGCAGTTCTTC.

The chain's CDR3 is CASGRPYNEQFF. The CDR3 DNA reads TGTGCCAGCGGGAGACCCTACAATGAGCAGTTCTTC. The V and J genes are TRBV12-3 or TRBV12-4 and TRBJ2-1; possible D gene TRBD2, 5 bases. V gave up 8 bases and J gave up 2 bases, with 7 bases separating them. The CDR3 length is 12 residues.

V gene TRBV5-6 combines with J gene TRBJ2-1, with D maybe TRBD2 (6 bases). This CDR3 has 14 residues. V gave up 0 bases and J gave up 8 bases, with 12 bases separating them. Germline CDR1 SGHDT, CDR2 YYEEEE. The CDR3: CASSLAGGNDEQFF. The CDR3, as DNA: TGTGCCAGCAGCTTGGCCGGCGGGAACGATGAGCAGTTCTTC.

The chain recombines TRBV6-5 with TRBJ2-1, with D uncertain. From germline, CDR1 is MNHEY and CDR2 SVGAGI. This CDR3 spans 15 amino acids. V lost 3 bases, J lost 4 bases, and 13 bases lay in between. CDR3 protein: CASSYGPDLYNEQFF. Written as DNA, the CDR3 is TGTGCCAGCAGTTATGGGCCTGACCTATACAATGAGCAGTTCTTC.

Notes on this clonotype: A much larger clone lies one base from this, so it may be a read error. The chain recombines TRBV12-3 or TRBV12-4 with TRBJ1-6, with a possible D match to TRBD1 (6 bases). The CDR3 is 14 residues long. CDR3 sequence: CASSTTGGNSPLYF. The CDR3 DNA is TGTGCCAGCAGTACGACAGGAGGTAATTCACCCCTCTACTTT.

This clonotype was observed a few times. The chain has TRBV7-9 and TRBJ2-3, with 10 bases aligning to TRBD2. The CDR3 extends over 16 amino acids. The J segment lost 0 bases and the V segment lost 2 bases, leaving 2 bases of the junction unmatched. Germline CDR1 is SEHNR and CDR2 is FQNEAQ (reference sequence). CDR3 sequence: CASSLKRGGSTDTQYF. CDR3 DNA sequence: TGTGCCAGCAGCTTAAAGCGGGGGGGCAGCACAGATACGCAGTATTTT. Together with reference TRBV7-9 and TRBJ2-3, the CDR3 gives the full variable domain: DTGVSQNPRHKITKRGQNVTFRCDPISEHNRLYWYRQTLGQGPEFLTYFQNEAQLEKSRLLSDRFSAERPKGSFSTLEIQRTEQGDSAMYLCASSLKRGGSTDTQYFGPGTRLTVL.

The rearrangement joins TRBV9 to TRBJ2-6; D remains ambiguous. Germline V lookup: CDR1 SGDLS, CDR2 YYNGEE. V was clipped by 4 bases and J by 4 bases, with 9 bases between them. The CDR3 covers 14 residues. CDR3 in amino acids: CASSTRLGANVLTF. The CDR3 coding sequence is TGTGCCAGCAGCACCCGTTTAGGGGCCAACGTCCTGACTTTC.

This clonotype appeared a few times. The chain's CDR3 is CASSVRAAAIRTDTQYF. The DNA for the CDR3 is TGTGCCAGCAGTGTGAGGGCCGCGGCAATCCGCACAGATACGCAGTATTTT. The genes are TRBV12-3 or TRBV12-4 and TRBJ2-3, with TRBD2 as a possible D gene (5 bases). V lost 5 bases and J 1 base, leaving 19 bases between the germline ends. The CDR3 covers 17 residues.

Only one count was recorded for this clonotype. The junction shows a germline mismatch at one end, possibly a read error. The chain joins TRBV27 to TRBJ2-3; no definite D call. Germline loops: CDR1 MNHEY, CDR2 SMNVEV (reference sequence). The CDR3 has 16 amino acids. CDR3: CASSFIGFGSTDTRYF. CDR3 DNA: TGTGCCAGCAGTTTCATAGGATTTGGTAGCACAGATACGCGGTATTTT.

The rearrangement uses TRBV12-3 or TRBV12-4 and TRBJ2-1, with D possibly matching TRBD2 (6 bases). The DNA end favors TRBJ2-7, so the J call may be wrong. The CDR3 is 13 amino acids. CDR3 in DNA: TGTGCCAGCAGTTTCGGGGGACCCAATGAGCAGTACTTC. Its translation is CASSFGGPNEQYF.

The chain recombines TRBV10-3 with TRBJ1-1; D ambiguous. Trimming shortened V by 3 bases and J by 1 base, and 12 bases separated the two germline ends. Germline CDR1 and CDR2: ENHRY and SYGVKD. This CDR3 comprises 15 residues. The CDR3 DNA is TGTGCCATCAGTGATACACCACAGTGGAACACTGAAGCTTTCTTT. Translating it yields CAISDTPQWNTEAFF.

This clonotype was recorded a few times. The gene calls are TRBV19 and TRBJ2-1; D unclear. In germline, CDR1 is LNHDA, CDR2 SQIVND (reference sequence). The CDR3 spans 13 residues. Trimming pared 4 bases from V and 5 bases from J, leaving 9 bases between. Here the CDR3 DNA reads TGTGCCAGTAGTACCGACCGAGACAATGAGCAGTTCTTC. Translation gives CASSTDRDNEQFF.

This chain links TRBV12-3 or TRBV12-4 with TRBJ2-5; 7 nucleotides match TRBD1. CDR3 length: 14 amino acids. Germline trimming cut 7 bases from V and 5 bases from J; bases unmatched to any gene: 10. The chain's CDR3 is CASNARGSGETQYF. CDR3 DNA: TGTGCCAGCAACGCCAGGGGGTCTGGGGAGACCCAGTACTTC.

This clonotype was found a few times. The V and J genes are TRBV12-3 or TRBV12-4 and TRBJ2-7, with a tentative D call TRBD1 (5 bases). The V end was cut by 3 bases, the J end by 6 bases, with 12 bases between. CDR3 length: 13 residues. The CDR3 sequence: CASSFRGRGEQYF. DNA of the CDR3: TGTGCCAGCAGTTTTAGGGGTCGCGGCGAGCAGTACTTC.

V and J are TRBV4-1 and TRBJ1-4; no reliable D call. The CDR3 runs to 14 residues. Germline-derived CDR1 and CDR2 are MGHRA and YSYEKL. V gave up 5 bases and J gave up 8 bases, with 15 bases separating them. The CDR3 loop is CASSDIRTGEKLFF. The DNA for the CDR3 is TGCGCCAGCAGCGACATCAGGACGGGGGAAAAACTGTTTTTT.

This clonotype was seen a few times. This chain joins TRBV5-1 and TRBJ2-5, with 7 bases matching TRBD2. This CDR3 region has 16 residues. Looked up from germline, CDR1 is SGHRS and CDR2 is YFSETQ. V shed 0 bases, J shed 4 bases, and the junction held 9 bases outside the gene matches. This chain's CDR3 is CASSLVASGMVETQYF. The CDR3 DNA reads TGCGCCAGCAGCTTGGTTGCCAGCGGGATGGTAGAGACCCAGTACTTC.

This clonotype was observed a few times. The chain combines TRBV25-1 with TRBJ1-4; D gene uncertain. The V gene lost 4 bases and the J gene lost 5 bases, with 8 bases spanning the gap. Looked up from germline, CDR1 is MGHDK and CDR2 is SYGVNS. The CDR3 spans 13 residues. The CDR3 coding sequence is TGTGCCAGCAGTGTTCGGAGGAATGAAAAACTGTTTTTT. It yields the protein CASSVRRNEKLFF.

CDR3 sequence: CASSLRQGQTDTQYF. The CDR3 DNA is TGCGCCAGCAGCTTGCGACAGGGGCAAACAGATACGCAGTATTTT. This chain connects TRBV5-1 to TRBJ2-3; 8 bases align to TRBD1. Trimming at V came to 1 base and at J to 3 bases, leaving 4 bases not matched to a gene. This CDR3 is built from 15 residues. The germline V gene encodes CDR1 SGHRS and CDR2 YFSETQ.

This clonotype was found once. The gene calls are TRBV12-3 or TRBV12-4 and TRBJ2-7, with D tentatively TRBD1 or TRBD2 (7 bases each). The CDR3 length is 18 residues. V shed 6 bases and J shed 1 base, with 25 bases lying between them. The CDR3 nucleotides read TGTGCCAGCAGCTTGAGGGGGGGGACAGACAAATCATCCTACGAGCAGTACTTC. This codes for CASSLRGGTDKSSYEQYF.

J is TRBJ1-1 and V is TRBV10-3, with 8 bases matching TRBD1. The V segment lost 11 bases and the J segment 0 bases; nucleotides outside the gene matches: 5. Germline lookup yields CDR1 ENHRY and CDR2 SYGVKD. The CDR3 is 13 amino acids. The CDR3 spells CAATDRVNTEAFF. The CDR3 region has the DNA TGTGCCGCCACGGACAGGGTGAACACTGAAGCTTTCTTT.

This chain uses TRBV29-1 with TRBJ2-4, with D possibly TRBD2 on 5 matching bases. TRBJ2-5 explains the end of the DNA better; the J call may be wrong. This CDR3 has 13 amino acids. In germline, CDR1 is SQVTM, CDR2 ANQGSEA. In DNA form, the CDR3 reads TGCAGCGTTGAGAGGCTAGCAGCAGAGACCCAGTACTTC. It codes for CSVERLAAETQYF.

The rearrangement links TRBV7-9 to TRBJ1-5; weak D call: TRBD1 (6 bases). The germline V gene has CDR1 SEHNR and CDR2 FQNEAQ (reference sequence). CDR3 size: 17 residues. V lost 8 bases and J lost 5, with 25 bases in between. The CDR3 DNA follows: TGTGCCAGCGCGACCTGGGGGTCGACAGAGGGGGATCAGCCCCAGCATTTT. Amino acids: CASATWGSTEGDQPQHF.

About this clonotype: Lacking the conserved final phenylalanine or tryptophan, this CDR3 likely reflects a read error. The chain couples TRBV4-1 to TRBJ1-5; D may be TRBD1 (5 bases). Trimming took 8 bases from V and 6 from J, leaving 32 bases between them. CDR1 and CDR2 (germline): MGHRA, YSYEKL. The CDR3 contains 19 residues. For the CDR3, the DNA is TGCGCCAGCCCCCTACCCGGGCCCAGGGAGGGGTTTATGGGTCAGCCCCAGCATTTA. Translated, it gives CASPLPGPREGFMGQPQHL.

This sequence joins TRBV9 and TRBJ1-2, with D uncertain. CDR3 length: 13 residues. V lost 3 bases and J 2 bases, leaving 8 bases between the germline ends. Germline loops: CDR1 SGDLS, CDR2 YYNGEE. The CDR3 sequence is CASSALGNYGYTF. As DNA, the CDR3 is TGTGCCAGCAGCGCCCTTGGCAACTATGGCTACACCTTC.

The CDR3 bases are TGTGCCAGCAGCTTGAGGGGTTACGAGCGGTACTTC. Amino acids: CASSLRGYERYF. The chain employs TRBV7-2 and TRBJ2-4, with D perhaps TRBD1 or TRBD2 (5 bases each). This CDR3 spans 12 amino acids. In germline, CDR1 is SGHTA, CDR2 FQGNSA. The V end lost 3 bases, the J end lost 15 bases, and 15 bases lay between the germline ends.

The V gene is TRBV4-1, the J gene TRBJ2-1; D is possibly TRBD2 (6 bases). This CDR3 spans 15 amino acids. The V gene's germline CDR1 is MGHRA and CDR2 YSYEKL. V was shortened by 4 bases and J by 4 bases, with 14 bases between the two germline ends. This chain's CDR3 is CASSPRGTAYNEQFF. DNA for the CDR3: TGCGCCAGCAGCCCGCGAGGGACTGCTTACAATGAGCAGTTCTTC.

A few counts support this clonotype. This sequence joins TRBV28 and TRBJ1-1, with D unresolved. Between the trimmed V and J ends, which lost 7 bases and 2 bases, there was a span of 11 bases. This CDR3 has 13 amino acids. Germline CDR1 is MDHEN and CDR2 is SYDVKM. This CDR3 reads CASTRQSNTEAFF. CDR3 bases: TGTGCCAGCACCCGTCAGTCAAACACTGAAGCTTTCTTT.

The rearrangement links TRBV5-1 to TRBJ2-6; D gene uncertain. This CDR3 comprises 19 residues. Trimming took 4 bases from V and 0 from J, leaving 20 bases between them. Looked up from germline, CDR1 is SGHRS and CDR2 is YFSETQ. CDR3 in DNA: TGCGCCAGCAGCCTTCCCCGTCGACGAAGGGTCTCTGGGGCCAACGTCCTGACTTTC. Translated, it gives CASSLPRRRRVSGANVLTF.